Following are 26 T cell receptor beta chains from one sample sequenced in a study of blood T cell repertoires in COVID-19 (dated by TCRdb to 2020 to 2021). Libraries were constructed by the immunoSEQ multiplex PCR assay. What TCRdb holds here is the immuneACCESS table cut down to in-frame rearrangements. Part of the clones is not present; checked against another copy, under half of the missing clones reflect an unresolved V gene, and the others are unexplained. The sample table lists some 150,000 clones, roughly nine tenths of them with a count of one. The ten largest clones represent about a tenth of the sample. The specimen sequenced was peripheral blood. The receptors were gathered from a woman aged 55-69 years with COVID-19, enrolled during active disease.

A word on this clone: The sample has other DNA sequences that encode this CDR3 too. The chain links TRBV6-4 to TRBJ2-1; a possible D gene is TRBD1 (5 bases). This CDR3 is 15 amino acids long. Germline V CDR1 and CDR2: MRHNA, SNTAGT. Trimming took 3 bases from V and 7 from J, leaving 16 bases between them. As DNA, the CDR3 is TGTGCCAGCAGTGAAGACAGTAGGGCATATAATGAGCAGTTCTTC. This encodes CASSEDSRAYNEQFF.

The genes are TRBV5-1 and TRBJ2-2; maybe TRBD2 (5 bases). Germline V lookup: CDR1 SGHRS, CDR2 YFSETQ. Trimming removed 0 bases from V and 3 bases from J, with 9 bases in between. CDR3 length: 15 residues. The CDR3 nucleotides are TGCGCCAGCAGCTTGGGGCCGCGGGACACCGGGGAGCTGTTTTTT. This gives the protein CASSLGPRDTGELFF.

This sequence joins TRBV10-3 and TRBJ2-1; 7 nucleotides agree with TRBD2. The trim removed 6 bases at V and 4 bases at J, leaving 6 bases unmatched. Germline V lookup: CDR1 ENHRY, CDR2 SYGVKD. The CDR3 contains 14 residues. In nucleotides, the CDR3 is TGTGCCATCAGAAAGACGCGGGAGTACAATGAGCAGTTCTTC. It encodes CAIRKTREYNEQFF.

This chain uses TRBV10-3 with TRBJ2-1; TRBD2 aligns across 9 bases. Germline trimming cut 2 bases from V and 5 bases from J; bases unmatched to any gene: 4. The CDR3 has 15 amino acids. From germline, CDR1 is ENHRY and CDR2 SYGVKD. The CDR3 protein is CAISEVSSGNNEQFF. The CDR3 DNA follows: TGTGCCATCAGTGAGGTGTCTAGCGGGAACAATGAGCAGTTCTTC.

This chain uses TRBV21-1 with TRBJ1-2; the table's TRBD1 call for D was not verified on the DNA. TRBV21-1 is a pseudogene. The CDR3 extends over 14 amino acids. CDR3 region: CASKRTDTNYGYTF. In DNA form, the CDR3 reads TGTGCCAGCAAAAGGACAGATACTAACTATGGCTACACCTTC.

V and J are TRBV19 and TRBJ1-6; perhaps TRBD1 as D (6 bases). In germline, CDR1 is LNHDA, CDR2 SQIVND (reference sequence). Trimming pared 3 bases from V and 8 bases from J, leaving 11 bases between. The CDR3 spans 14 residues. The chain's CDR3 is CASSMDRPHSPLHF. CDR3 nucleotide sequence: TGTGCCAGTAGTATGGACAGACCCCATTCACCCCTCCACTTT.

The V and J genes are TRBV4-1 and TRBJ1-1; no firm D call. CDR1 and CDR2 (germline): MGHRA, YSYEKL. Between the trimmed V and J ends, which lost 0 bases and 3 bases, there was a span of 11 bases. CDR3 length: 15 residues. CDR3 sequence: CASSQDRRGHTEAFF. CDR3 bases: TGCGCCAGCAGCCAAGATCGGAGAGGGCACACTGAAGCTTTCTTT.

The V and J genes are TRBV19 and TRBJ2-3, with 9 bases that match TRBD2. Per the germline V gene, CDR1 is LNHDA and CDR2 is SQIVND (reference sequence). V gave up 4 bases and J gave up 8 bases; unmatched junction bases: 16. The CDR3 covers 17 residues. This CDR3 reads CASSRGEVAGGRGTQYF. In DNA, the CDR3 is TGTGCCAGTAGTAGAGGGGAGGTGGCGGGGGGGCGTGGTACGCAGTATTTT.

The chain combines TRBV5-1 with TRBJ2-1, with TRBD2 matching 13 bases. This CDR3 comprises 14 residues. Germline V lookup: CDR1 SGHRS, CDR2 YFSETQ. V lost 4 bases to trimming and J lost 9 bases; unmatched junction nucleotides: 4. This CDR3 is CASSPGLAGTEQFF. The CDR3 nucleotides are TGCGCCAGCAGCCCGGGACTAGCGGGGACTGAGCAGTTCTTC.

This chain links TRBV11-2 with TRBJ2-7; TRBD1 agrees at 10 bases. CDR1 is SGHAT and CDR2 is FQNNGV in the germline V gene. This CDR3 contains 14 residues. The junction had 4 bases not matched to a gene; V was cut back by 5 bases and J by 3 bases. The CDR3 DNA reads as TGTGCCAGCAGCGCCGGACAGGGGGACTACGAGCAGTACTTC. Translated, it gives CASSAGQGDYEQYF.

The gene calls are TRBV28 and TRBJ1-2; D is perhaps TRBD1 (6 bases). Germline V gene lookup returns CDR1 MDHEN and CDR2 SYDVKM. Trimming took 6 bases from V and 5 from J, leaving 19 bases between them. This CDR3 spans 15 amino acids. The CDR3 coding sequence is TGTGCCAGCAGAATAACAGGGTCCAGAAATTATGGCTACACCTTC. This codes for CASRITGSRNYGYTF.

The chain has TRBV30 and TRBJ1-6; 9 nucleotides line up with TRBD1. CDR1 and CDR2 (germline): GTSNPN, SVGIG (reference sequence). The CDR3 consists of 18 residues. J lost 1 base, V lost 3 bases, and 10 bases had no gene match. CDR3 coding DNA: TGTGCCTGGAGATTACGGGACAGGGCCGGATCCTATAATTCACCCCTCCACTTT. Its translation: CAWRLRDRAGSYNSPLHF.

This clone was seen a single time. The chain links TRBV21-1 to TRBJ1-2; the table names TRBD1, a call not compared with the DNA. TRBV21-1 is recorded as a pseudogene. The CDR3 covers 15 residues. The CDR3 nucleotides read TGTGCCAGCAGCAAAGAAGGGACAGGGTCGAGTGGCTACACCTTC. It yields the protein CASSKEGTGSSGYTF.

This clone was counted a single time. V is TRBV7-9 and J is TRBJ1-2; 12 positions agree with TRBD1. V shed 5 bases and J 4 bases; nucleotides not matched to a gene: 11. This CDR3 is 17 amino acids long. Germline CDR1 reads SEHNR; CDR2 reads FQNEAQ (reference sequence). CDR3 region: CASSRPGQGALSYGYTF. In nucleotides, the CDR3 is TGTGCCAGCAGCCGACCGGGACAGGGGGCGCTTAGCTATGGCTACACCTTC.

The rearrangement joins TRBV18 to TRBJ2-7; unclear D gene. V shed 4 bases and J shed 1 base, with 17 bases lying between them. This CDR3 comprises 16 residues. Germline values: CDR1 KGHSH, CDR2 LQKENI. The DNA of the CDR3 is TGTGCCAGCTCACAAACTCAAAGCTACTCTTCCTACGAGCAGTACTTC. It specifies CASSQTQSYSSYEQYF.

J is TRBJ1-2 and V is TRBV30; TRBD1 matches at 11 bases. With V trimmed by 4 bases and J by 6 bases, 4 bases remained unmatched. Germline loops: CDR1 GTSNPN, CDR2 SVGIG (reference sequence). This CDR3 comprises 13 residues. The CDR3 is CAWIGQGANGYTF. The DNA of the CDR3 is TGTGCCTGGATAGGACAGGGGGCAAATGGCTACACCTTC. Combining the CDR3 with reference TRBV30 and TRBJ1-2 gives the whole variable domain SQTIHQWPATLVQPVGSPLSLECTVEGTSNPNLYWYRQAAGRGLQLLFYSVGIGQISSEVPQNLSASRPQDRQFILSSKKLLLSDSGFYLCAWIGQGANGYTFGSGTRLTVV.

The chain couples TRBV30 to TRBJ1-1; TRBD1 matches 7 bases. The junction had 0 bases not matched to a gene; V was cut back by 3 bases and J by 5 bases. CDR3 size: 11 residues. Looked up from germline, CDR1 is GTSNPN and CDR2 is SVGIG (reference sequence). CDR3 sequence: CAWRGQTEAFF. Written as DNA, the CDR3 is TGTGCCTGGAGGGGACAGACTGAAGCTTTCTTT.

The chain carries TRBV11-2 and TRBJ1-3; D is uncertain. Germline-derived CDR1 and CDR2 are SGHAT and FQNNGV. This CDR3 spans 15 amino acids. With 8 bases removed from V and 0 bases from J, the gap between germline ends came to 14 bases. The CDR3 nucleotides are TGTGCCAGCGGGGAGGGCCAGATCTCTGGAAACACCATATATTTT. The encoded protein is CASGEGQISGNTIYF.

The chain joins TRBV29-1 to TRBJ2-7; 9 bases are a match to TRBD1. CDR1 is SQVTM and CDR2 is ANQGSEA in the germline V gene. The CDR3 has 12 amino acids. V trimming: 7 bases; J trimming: 3 bases; junction bases outside the gene matches: 4. This CDR3 is CSARDRVYEQYF. Written as DNA, the CDR3 is TGCAGCGCACGGGACAGGGTCTACGAGCAGTACTTC.

The V gene is TRBV13, the J gene TRBJ1-1; 7 bases are a match to TRBD1. CDR3 length: 18 residues. Germline CDR1 is PRHDT and CDR2 is FYEKMQ (reference sequence). V dropped 0 bases and J dropped 0; count of bases not matched to a gene: 10. CDR3 in amino acids: CASSLGWTGALLNTEAFF. In DNA, the CDR3 is TGTGCCAGCAGCTTAGGGTGGACAGGAGCATTACTGAACACTGAAGCTTTCTTT.

The gene calls are TRBV19 and TRBJ1-1; maybe TRBD1 (5 bases). CDR1 LNHDA and CDR2 SQIVND come from the germline V gene (reference sequence). CDR3 length: 14 amino acids. V was pared by 2 bases and J by 4 bases, with 11 bases between. Written as DNA, the CDR3 is TGTGCCAGTAGTATAAGAGACAGATCCACTGAAGCTTTCTTT. This sequence encodes CASSIRDRSTEAFF.

A few counts support this clone. The chain is built from TRBV10-3 and TRBJ2-2; 11 bases line up with TRBD2. V gave up 4 bases and J gave up 5 bases; unmatched junction bases: 3. The CDR3 extends over 15 amino acids. The V gene's germline CDR1 is ENHRY and CDR2 SYGVKD. The CDR3 region is CAISAGTSGTGELFF. In nucleotides, the CDR3 is TGTGCCATCAGTGCCGGGACTAGCGGAACCGGGGAGCTGTTTTTT.

V and J are TRBV9 and TRBJ2-7; a possible D gene is TRBD2 (5 bases). CDR3 length: 11 amino acids. V was pared by 4 bases and J by 3 bases, with 5 bases between. Germline assignment: CDR1 SGDLS and CDR2 YYNGEE. CDR3 in amino acids: CASSRGYEQYF. CDR3 DNA: TGTGCCAGCAGCCGGGGCTACGAGCAGTACTTC.

A single count supports this clone. The chain couples TRBV6-5 to TRBJ1-3; TRBD1 matches at 7 bases. The CDR3 has 14 amino acids. V was clipped by 6 bases and J by 4 bases; unmatched bases: 6. The germline gives CDR1 MNHEY, CDR2 SVGAGI. This chain's CDR3 is CASRPGTAGNTIYF. In DNA form, the CDR3 reads TGTGCCAGCAGACCCGGGACAGCGGGAAACACCATATATTTT.

V is TRBV7-2 and J is TRBJ2-7; 10 bases are shared with TRBD1. Trimming removed 5 bases from V and 2 bases from J; junction bases left unmatched: 9. Germline CDR1 and CDR2: SGHTA and FQGNSA. The CDR3 is made up of 16 amino acids. The CDR3 protein is CASSRQRTGGAYEQYF. The CDR3 DNA reads as TGTGCCAGCAGCCGCCAAAGGACAGGGGGGGCCTACGAGCAGTACTTC.

The chain has TRBV19 and TRBJ2-1; tentative D call: TRBD1 (5 bases). CDR3 size: 15 residues. Trimming shortened V by 3 bases and J by 5 bases, and 14 bases separated the two germline ends. Germline V CDR1 and CDR2: LNHDA, SQIVND (reference sequence). The CDR3 region has the DNA TGTGCCAGTAGTATCGGTGGACAAGAGCACAATGAGCAGTTCTTC. This encodes CASSIGGQEHNEQFF.